The 10 T cell receptor beta chains below all came from one sample that was sequenced in a study of response to subunit inactivated influenza vaccine. TCRdb analysed the RT-PCR reads with MiXCR anew, one entry per CDR3 protein. The repertoire holds roughly 710,000 distinct CDR3 sequences, with 12% to 15% as singletons. This sample comprised PBMCs from blood, obtained approximately 15 days before vaccination. These receptors all come from a man in his fifties who received an inactivated influenza vaccine.

This clonotype occurred many times. V gene TRBV7-8 combines with J gene TRBJ2-1; 14 nucleotides match TRBD2. Germline V CDR1 and CDR2: SGHVS, FQNEAQ. With 5 bases clipped from V and 7 bases from J, the junction kept 4 bases outside the gene matches. This CDR3 comprises 15 residues. The CDR3 coding sequence is TGTGCCAGCAGCAAAGGGACTAGCGGGGGAAATGAGCAGTTCTTC. Amino acid sequence: CASSKGTSGGNEQFF.

This clonotype was observed a few times. This chain connects TRBV20-1 to TRBJ1-4; 9 bases agree with TRBD1. Germline lookup yields CDR1 DFQATT and CDR2 SNEGSKA (reference sequence). V lost 3 bases to trimming and J lost 7 bases; unmatched junction nucleotides: 9. The CDR3 is 15 amino acids. CDR3 in amino acids: CSARGTWDRAEKLFF. CDR3 nucleotides: TGCAGTGCTAGGGGGACGTGGGACAGGGCTGAAAAACTGTTTTTT.

In this sample, this clonotype turned up many times. This chain connects TRBV7-2 to TRBJ2-5; D could derive from TRBD1 or TRBD2 (6 bases each). V was cut by 3 bases and J by 4 bases, with 12 bases left in between. Germline loops: CDR1 SGHTA, CDR2 FQGNSA. The CDR3 runs to 14 residues. DNA for the CDR3: TGTGCCAGCAGCTTGTCCAGGGGAGGAGAGACCCAGTACTTC. As protein: CASSLSRGGETQYF.

The chain links TRBV18 to TRBJ2-5; no clear D. Trimming took 8 bases from V and 3 from J, leaving 13 bases between them. This CDR3 has 13 residues. Germline lookup yields CDR1 KGHSH and CDR2 LQKENI. CDR3 amino acids: CASRSFVKETQYF. CDR3 in DNA: TGTGCCAGCAGGTCCTTCGTAAAAGAGACCCAGTACTTC.

This clonotype occurred a few times. The CDR3 is CASSFSGTDLRYEQYF. CDR3 nucleotide sequence: TGTGCCAGCAGTTTTAGCGGGACAGATCTTCGCTACGAGCAGTACTTC. The V gene is TRBV12-3 or TRBV12-4, the J gene TRBJ2-7; TRBD2 might be the D (8 bases). Trimming cost V 3 bases and J 3 bases, with 18 bases left between them. The CDR3 has 16 residues.

This clonotype was found a few times. This chain connects TRBV7-8 to TRBJ1-6; D is possibly TRBD1 (5 bases). CDR3 length: 15 amino acids. Germline lookup yields CDR1 SGHVS and CDR2 FQNEAQ. Trimming shortened V by 5 bases and J by 8 bases, and 16 bases separated the two germline ends. This CDR3 is CASSTLTAGDSPLHF. In DNA form, the CDR3 reads TGTGCCAGCAGCACCCTGACGGCGGGGGATTCACCCCTCCACTTT.

This clonotype was recorded a few times. The chain carries TRBV20-1 and TRBJ1-2, with unresolved D. V dropped 2 bases and J dropped 7 bases, with 8 bases sitting between them. CDR1 DFQATT and CDR2 SNEGSKA come from the germline V gene (reference sequence). There are 11 residues in the CDR3. The DNA for the CDR3 is TGCAGTGCTAGATCTCCCTTTGGCTACACCTTC. Protein product: CSARSPFGYTF.

This chain uses TRBV5-1 with TRBJ2-3, with 8 bases matching TRBD1. The CDR3 sequence is 16 residues long. V trimming: 0 bases; J trimming: 1 base; junction bases outside the gene matches: 4. CDR1 is SGHRS, CDR2 YFSETQ, per germline. The CDR3: CASSLGGQDRTDTQYF. CDR3 DNA sequence: TGCGCCAGCAGCTTGGGGGGACAGGATCGCACAGATACGCAGTATTTT.

This clonotype was counted only a few times. This rearrangement joins TRBV20-1 to TRBJ2-7; tentative D call: TRBD1 (6 bases). CDR1 is DFQATT, CDR2 SNEGSKA, per germline (reference sequence). Between the trimmed V and J ends, which lost 0 bases and 0 bases, there was a span of 12 bases. This CDR3 is 15 amino acids long. CDR3 nucleotides: TGCAGTGCTAGAGATCGCCAGGGGTACTCCTACGAGCAGTACTTC. Its translation is CSARDRQGYSYEQYF.

This clonotype showed up just a few times. The rearrangement uses TRBV14 and TRBJ2-7, with 11 positions matching TRBD2. The germline V gene has CDR1 SGHDN and CDR2 FVKESK. V shed 3 bases, J shed 5 bases, and the junction held 6 bases outside the gene matches. The CDR3 has 15 amino acids. The CDR3 reads CASSQGTSGTDEQYF. The CDR3 DNA follows: TGTGCCAGCAGCCAGGGGACTAGCGGAACCGACGAGCAGTACTTC.